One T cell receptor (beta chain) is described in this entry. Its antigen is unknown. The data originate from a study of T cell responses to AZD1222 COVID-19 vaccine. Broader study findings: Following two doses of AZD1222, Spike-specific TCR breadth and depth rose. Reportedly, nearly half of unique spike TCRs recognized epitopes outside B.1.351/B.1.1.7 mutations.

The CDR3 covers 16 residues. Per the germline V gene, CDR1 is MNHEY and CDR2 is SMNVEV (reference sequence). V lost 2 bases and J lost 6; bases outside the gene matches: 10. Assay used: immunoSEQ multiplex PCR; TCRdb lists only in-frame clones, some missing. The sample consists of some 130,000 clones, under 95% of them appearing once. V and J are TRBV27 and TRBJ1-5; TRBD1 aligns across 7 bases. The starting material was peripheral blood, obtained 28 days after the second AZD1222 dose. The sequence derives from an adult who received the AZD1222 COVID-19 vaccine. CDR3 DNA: TGTGCCAGCAGTTTAAATGGACAGGTAGCGTCTCAGCCCCAGCATTTT. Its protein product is CASSLNGQVASQPQHF.